The 23 T cell receptor beta chains below were found in one sample sequenced in a study of blood T cell repertoires in COVID-19. TCRdb keeps only in-frame clones here, not all; method: immunoSEQ multiplex PCR. The sample has some 270,000 clones, 86% seen once. Sequencing was carried out using peripheral blood. These receptors were taken from a woman aged 55-70 years who had recovered from COVID-19.

The chain recombines TRBV10-3 with TRBJ1-5, with a tentative D call TRBD1 (5 bases). CDR1 ENHRY and CDR2 SYGVKD come from the germline V gene. Trimming took off 4 bases at V and 1 base at J, with 5 bases between the two ends. The CDR3 is 13 residues long. The CDR3 DNA reads as TGTGCCATCAGTGGGGGCAGCAATCAGCCCCAGCATTTT. This encodes CAISGGSNQPQHF.

This clone was seen ten or more times. The chain combines TRBV7-2 with TRBJ1-6; 7 nucleotides match TRBD1. V trimming: 2 bases; J trimming: 4 bases; junction bases outside the gene matches: 2. The CDR3 has 15 amino acids. Germline V gene lookup returns CDR1 SGHTA and CDR2 FQGNSA. The CDR3 sequence is CASSLTGEYNSPLHF. The CDR3, as DNA: TGTGCCAGCAGCTTAACAGGGGAATATAATTCACCCCTCCACTTT.

The genes are TRBV7-2 and TRBJ1-6; 10 bases match TRBD1. CDR3 length equals 15 residues. Germline V gene data show CDR1 as SGHTA and CDR2 as FQGNSA. V lost 3 bases and J lost 5; bases outside the gene matches: 1. The CDR3 bases are TGTGCCAGCAGCTTGACAGGGGGCAATAATTCACCCCTCCACTTT. It yields the protein CASSLTGGNNSPLHF.

The chain joins TRBV5-6 to TRBJ2-1; 7 bases are a match to TRBD2. Germline CDR1 SGHDT, CDR2 YYEEEE. The CDR3 consists of 14 residues. The ends lost 4 bases at V and 3 bases at J; junction bases unmatched: 4. Here the CDR3 DNA reads TGTGCCAGCAGCGAGCGGGGACGCTACAATGAGCAGTTCTTC. It translates to CASSERGRYNEQFF.

This chain connects TRBV10-3 to TRBJ2-1; 10 positions match TRBD2. J was trimmed by 9 bases and V by 10 bases; bases with no gene match: 21. This CDR3 contains 17 residues. The germline V gene has CDR1 ENHRY and CDR2 SYGVKD. CDR3 in amino acids: CATGTDGSVAGGSEQFF. DNA of the CDR3: TGTGCCACCGGGACAGACGGGTCCGTAGCGGGGGGAAGTGAGCAGTTCTTC.

The chain carries TRBV2 and TRBJ2-1; D might be TRBD2 (6 bases). This CDR3 contains 11 residues. Trimming shortened V by 11 bases and J by 7 bases, and 12 bases separated the two germline ends. From germline, CDR1 is SNHLY and CDR2 FYNNEI. CDR3 sequence (DNA): TGTGCCGAAGCACGGGGGAATGAGCAGTTCTTC. Translated, it gives CAEARGNEQFF.

This clone was seen once. This sequence joins TRBV5-6 and TRBJ2-5; D may be TRBD1 (5 bases). The CDR3 covers 14 residues. The V end lost 4 bases, the J end lost 4 bases, and 14 bases lay between the germline ends. Germline V gives CDR1 SGHDT, CDR2 YYEEEE. CDR3 loop: CASSRSPGAETQYF. CDR3 sequence (DNA): TGTGCCAGCAGCCGGAGTCCTGGGGCAGAGACCCAGTACTTC. The variable domain in full, with the rest retrieved from reference TRBV5-6 and TRBJ2-5, is DAGVTQSPTHLIKTRGQQVTLRCSPKSGHDTVSWYQQALGQGPQFIFQYYEEEERQRGNFPDRFSGHQFPNYSSELNVNALLLGDSALYLCASSRSPGAETQYFGPGTRLLVL.

The genes are TRBV6-2 or TRBV6-3 and TRBJ1-6, with D possibly TRBD1 on 5 matching bases. Per the germline V gene, CDR1 is MNHEY and CDR2 is SVGEGT. V was trimmed by 4 bases and J by 10 bases, leaving 14 bases between them. This CDR3 has 14 amino acids. CDR3 region: CASSWGPLGSPLHF. The CDR3 DNA sequence: TGTGCCAGCAGTTGGGGCCCCTTGGGGTCACCCCTCCACTTT.

The V call is TRBV9, the J call TRBJ2-2, with unresolved D. The germline CDR1 and CDR2 sequences are SGDLS and YYNGEE. The CDR3 covers 12 residues. V was shortened by 4 bases and J by 6 bases, with 7 bases between the two germline ends. For the CDR3, the DNA is TGTGCCAGCAGCACCCGGGCCGGGGAGCTGTTTTTT. Amino acid sequence: CASSTRAGELFF.

This chain links TRBV14 with TRBJ1-1; D call uncertain. The CDR3 totals 14 residues. Per germline, CDR1 SGHDN and CDR2 FVKESK. The ends were cut back, 3 bases at V and 4 bases at J, with 12 bases in the middle. CDR3 amino acids: CASSQGGYGTEAFF. CDR3 nucleotide sequence: TGTGCCAGCAGCCAGGGAGGGTACGGCACTGAAGCTTTCTTT.

This clone was observed once. The chain has TRBV5-4 and TRBJ2-4, with a possible D match to TRBD1 (5 bases). Germline assignment: CDR1 SGHNT and CDR2 YYREEE (reference sequence). There are 15 residues in the CDR3. Trimming stripped 3 bases from V and 6 bases from J, with 16 bases between. The CDR3 DNA reads as TGTGCCAGCAGCTCGTACGACCAGGGATCAAACATTCAGTACTTC. This codes for CASSSYDQGSNIQYF. Together with reference TRBV5-4 and TRBJ2-4, the CDR3 gives the full variable domain: ETGVTQSPTHLIKTRGQQVTLRCSSQSGHNTVSWYQQALGQGPQFIFQYYREEENGRGNFPPRFSGLQFPNYSSELNVNALELDDSALYLCASSSYDQGSNIQYFGAGTRLSVL.

The V and J genes are TRBV9 and TRBJ1-4, with 9 bases that match TRBD1. Trimming took 0 bases from V and 9 from J; bases not matched to a gene: 3. Germline-derived CDR1 and CDR2 are SGDLS and YYNGEE. CDR3 size: 14 residues. The CDR3 protein is CASSVAGQGQKLFF. The DNA of the CDR3 is TGTGCCAGCAGCGTAGCGGGACAGGGTCAAAAACTGTTTTTT. Full variable domain (rest looked up from reference TRBV9 and TRBJ1-4): DSGVTQTPKHLITATGQRVTLRCSPRSGDLSVYWYQQSLDQGLQFLIQYYNGEERAKGNILERFSAQQFPDLHSELNLSSLELGDSALYFCASSVAGQGQKLFFGSGTQLSVL.

This chain joins TRBV7-2 and TRBJ2-7; TRBD1 aligns across 8 bases. The V segment lost 5 bases and the J segment 1 base; nucleotides outside the gene matches: 7. The germline gives CDR1 SGHTA, CDR2 FQGNSA. The CDR3 contains 15 residues. As DNA, the CDR3 is TGTGCCAGCAGCAAGAGAGGGACAGGATCCTACGAGCAGTACTTC. This codes for CASSKRGTGSYEQYF. Together with reference TRBV7-2 and TRBJ2-7, the CDR3 gives the full variable domain: GAGVSQSPSNKVTEKGKDVELRCDPISGHTALYWYRQSLGQGLEFLIYFQGNSAPDKSGLPSDRFSAERTGGSVSTLTIQRTQQEDSAVYLCASSKRGTGSYEQYFGPGTRLTVT.

The V call is TRBV9, the J call TRBJ2-5; D remains unclear. This CDR3 spans 16 amino acids. CDR1 is SGDLS and CDR2 is YYNGEE in the germline V gene. Trimming took 0 bases from V and 5 from J, leaving 17 bases between them. CDR3 in amino acids: CASSVGYSRSSETQYF. For the CDR3, the DNA is TGTGCCAGCAGCGTAGGTTATTCCCGTAGCTCGGAGACCCAGTACTTC. Full variable domain (missing parts from reference TRBV9 and TRBJ2-5): DSGVTQTPKHLITATGQRVTLRCSPRSGDLSVYWYQQSLDQGLQFLIQYYNGEERAKGNILERFSAQQFPDLHSELNLSSLELGDSALYFCASSVGYSRSSETQYFGPGTRLLVL.

V gene TRBV14 combines with J gene TRBJ2-1, with 10 positions matching TRBD1. This CDR3 comprises 16 residues. From germline, CDR1 is SGHDN and CDR2 FVKESK. The junction had 8 bases not matched to a gene; V was cut back by 3 bases and J by 6 bases. The CDR3 region is CASSHSGTGDVNEQFF. CDR3 DNA sequence: TGTGCCAGCAGCCATTCAGGGACAGGGGACGTCAATGAGCAGTTCTTC.

This clone was picked up one time. The chain recombines TRBV18 with TRBJ2-4; D not resolved. The germline V and J ends were trimmed by 3 bases and 5 bases, with 8 bases remaining between them. This CDR3 spans 13 amino acids. Germline CDR1 and CDR2: KGHSH and LQKENI. Here the CDR3 reads CASSPEIQNIQYF. CDR3 coding DNA: TGTGCCAGCTCACCGGAGATCCAAAACATTCAGTACTTC.

The chain joins TRBV19 to TRBJ1-4; D is uncertain. Germline loops: CDR1 LNHDA, CDR2 SQIVND (reference sequence). Trimming left V 7 bases short and J 6 bases short, with 21 bases between. The CDR3 sequence is 16 residues long. The CDR3 coding sequence is TGTGCCAGTAACTCGAAGCGCGTGGCCGGGGATGAAAAACTGTTTTTT. This codes for CASNSKRVAGDEKLFF. Supplemented by reference TRBV19 and TRBJ1-4, the full variable domain reads DGGITQSPKYLFRKEGQNVTLSCEQNLNHDAMYWYRQDPGQGLRLIYYSQIVNDFQKGDIAEGYSVSREKKESFPLTVTSAQKNPTAFYLCASNSKRVAGDEKLFFGSGTQLSVL.

The genes are TRBV7-3 and TRBJ2-3, with TRBD2 matching over 8 bases. V lost 4 bases and J lost 3; bases outside the gene matches: 3. In germline, CDR1 is SGHTA, CDR2 FQGTGA. There are 14 residues in the CDR3. CDR3 nucleotide sequence: TGTGCCAGCAGCTCGGGACTAGGTACAGATACGCAGTATTTT. Amino acid sequence: CASSSGLGTDTQYF.

The chain employs TRBV6-5 and TRBJ2-2; D possibly corresponds to TRBD2 (6 bases). Germline values: CDR1 MNHEY, CDR2 SVGAGI. The V and J ends lost 8 bases and 4 bases respectively, with 17 bases between them. This CDR3 is built from 15 residues. The CDR3: CASREWWAGTGELFF. The CDR3, as DNA: TGTGCCAGCCGGGAGTGGTGGGCGGGCACCGGGGAGCTGTTTTTT.

This chain uses TRBV4-3 with TRBJ2-1; 12 nucleotides align to TRBD2. The J segment lost 5 bases and the V segment lost 5 bases, leaving 4 bases of the junction unmatched. The germline gives CDR1 LGHNA, CDR2 YSLEER. This CDR3 region has 15 residues. CDR3 loop: CASSSGTSGHNEQFF. The CDR3 coding sequence is TGCGCCAGCAGCTCCGGGACTAGCGGGCACAATGAGCAGTTCTTC.

V and J are TRBV18 and TRBJ2-1; D is unresolved. CDR1 KGHSH and CDR2 LQKENI come from the germline V gene. V shed 3 bases and J shed 3 bases, with 9 bases lying between them. The CDR3 totals 14 residues. The chain's CDR3 is CASSPSSRYNEQFF. CDR3 nucleotides: TGTGCCAGCTCACCCTCCTCCCGCTACAATGAGCAGTTCTTC. The full variable domain, completed using reference TRBV18 and TRBJ2-1, is NAGVMQNPRHLVRRRGQEARLRCSPMKGHSHVYWYRQLPEEGLKFMVYLQKENIIDESGMPKERFSAEFPKEGPSILRIQQVVRGDSAAYFCASSPSSRYNEQFFGPGTRLTVL.

This clone was found once. This chain connects TRBV19 to TRBJ1-5; TRBD1 is a possible D gene (6 bases). The germline V gene has CDR1 LNHDA and CDR2 SQIVND (reference sequence). Trimming took 5 bases from V and 7 from J, leaving 18 bases between them. This CDR3 has 15 amino acids. The CDR3: CASSLGTTPRQPQHF. The CDR3 coding sequence is TGTGCCAGTAGTCTTGGGACAACCCCAAGGCAGCCCCAGCATTTT.

The rearrangement links TRBV2 to TRBJ1-1, with 8 bases aligning to TRBD1. The CDR3 contains 14 residues. Germline lookup yields CDR1 SNHLY and CDR2 FYNNEI. The junction had 7 bases not matched to a gene; V was cut back by 7 bases and J by 3 bases. CDR3: CASNRQGLDTEAFF. In nucleotides, the CDR3 is TGTGCCAGCAACCGACAGGGGCTTGACACTGAAGCTTTCTTT. Looking up the rest from reference TRBV2 and TRBJ1-1 gives the full variable domain: EPEVTQTPSHQVTQMGQEVILRCVPISNHLYFYWYRQILGQKVEFLVSFYNNEISEKSEIFDDQFSVERPDGSNFTLKIRSTKLEDSAMYFCASNRQGLDTEAFFGQGTRLTVV.